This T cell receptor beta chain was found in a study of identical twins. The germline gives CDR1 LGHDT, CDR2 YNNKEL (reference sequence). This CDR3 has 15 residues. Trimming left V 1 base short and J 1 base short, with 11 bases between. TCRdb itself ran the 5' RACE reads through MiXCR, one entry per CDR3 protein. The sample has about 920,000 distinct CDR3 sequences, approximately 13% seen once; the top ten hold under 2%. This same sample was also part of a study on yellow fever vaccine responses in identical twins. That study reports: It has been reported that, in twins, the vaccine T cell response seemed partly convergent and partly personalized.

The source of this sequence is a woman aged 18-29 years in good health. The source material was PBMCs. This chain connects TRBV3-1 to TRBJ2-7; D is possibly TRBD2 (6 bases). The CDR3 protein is CASSQVRETSYEQYF. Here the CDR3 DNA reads TGTGCCAGCAGCCAAGTACGGGAGACTTCCTACGAGCAGTACTTC.